This T cell receptor beta chain appears in the sequencing data of a study of cytomegalovirus exposure and HLA in healthy donors. The study, taken as a whole, reports: The authors considered a cluster of highly shared sequence variants likely to be a sequencing artifact.

V dropped 1 base and J dropped 7 bases, with 14 bases sitting between them. Germline CDR1 SEHNR, CDR2 FQNEAQ (reference sequence). The CDR3 consists of 15 residues. In the PCR, 60 Vbeta and 13 Jbeta primers were used. Using immunoSEQ multiplex PCR, the repertoire was profiled, and TCRdb retains in-frame clones only, with some absent. The data contain tens of thousands of clones, about 70% of them singletons. On this clone: Its antigen is undetermined.

Sequenced input: PBMCs. This rearrangement joins TRBV7-9 to TRBJ1-5; D possibly corresponds to TRBD1 (5 bases). The receptor was derived from a man in his sixties in good health and CMV-seronegative. CDR3 region: CASSLGQAKGQPQHF. Here the CDR3 DNA reads TGTGCCAGCAGCTTAGGCCAGGCCAAGGGGCAGCCCCAGCATTTT.